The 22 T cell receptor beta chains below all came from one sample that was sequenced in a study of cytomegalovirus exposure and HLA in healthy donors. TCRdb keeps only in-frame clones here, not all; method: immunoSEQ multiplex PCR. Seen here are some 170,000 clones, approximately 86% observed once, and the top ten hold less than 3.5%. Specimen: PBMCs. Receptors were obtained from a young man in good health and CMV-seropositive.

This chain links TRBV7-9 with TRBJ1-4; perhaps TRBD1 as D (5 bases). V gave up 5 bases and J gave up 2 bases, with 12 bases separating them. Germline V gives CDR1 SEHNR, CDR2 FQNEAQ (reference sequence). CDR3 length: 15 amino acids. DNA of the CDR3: TGTGCCAGCAGCCAGCCAGGGTGGACTAATGAAAAACTGTTTTTT. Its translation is CASSQPGWTNEKLFF.

This chain's CDR3 is CASSQSTVREKLFF. CDR3 DNA: TGTGCCAGCAGCCAGTCTACGGTCCGTGAAAAACTGTTTTTT. This chain connects TRBV4-2 to TRBJ1-4; D remains ambiguous. Germline CDR1 and CDR2: LGHNA and YNFKEQ. Trimming took 3 bases from V and 7 from J, leaving 12 bases between them. The CDR3 sequence is 14 residues long.

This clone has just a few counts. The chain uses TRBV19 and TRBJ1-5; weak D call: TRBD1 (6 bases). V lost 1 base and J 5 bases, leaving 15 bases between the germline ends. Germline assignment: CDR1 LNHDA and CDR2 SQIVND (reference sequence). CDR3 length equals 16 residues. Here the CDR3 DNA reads TGTGCCAGTAGTATAGGGGGAGGGGGGTCGGATCAGCCCCAGCATTTT. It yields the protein CASSIGGGGSDQPQHF.

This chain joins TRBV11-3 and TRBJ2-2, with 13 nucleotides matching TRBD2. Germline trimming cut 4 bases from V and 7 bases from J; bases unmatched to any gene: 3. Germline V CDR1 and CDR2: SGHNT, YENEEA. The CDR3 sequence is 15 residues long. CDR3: CASSSGLAGDGELFF. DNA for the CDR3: TGTGCCAGCAGCTCCGGACTAGCGGGGGACGGGGAGCTGTTTTTT.

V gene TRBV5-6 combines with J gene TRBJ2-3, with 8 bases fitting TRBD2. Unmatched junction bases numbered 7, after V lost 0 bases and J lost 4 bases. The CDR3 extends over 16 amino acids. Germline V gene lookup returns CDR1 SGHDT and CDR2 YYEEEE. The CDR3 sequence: CASSLEAGVGADTQYF. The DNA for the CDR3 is TGTGCCAGCAGCTTGGAAGCGGGAGTAGGCGCAGATACGCAGTATTTT.

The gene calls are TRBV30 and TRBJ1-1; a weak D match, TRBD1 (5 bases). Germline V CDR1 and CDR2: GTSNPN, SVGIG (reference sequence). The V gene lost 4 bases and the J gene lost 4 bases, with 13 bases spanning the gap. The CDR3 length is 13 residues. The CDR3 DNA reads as TGTGCCTGGATATCCAGGGTGGCCACTGAAGCTTTCTTT. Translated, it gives CAWISRVATEAFF.

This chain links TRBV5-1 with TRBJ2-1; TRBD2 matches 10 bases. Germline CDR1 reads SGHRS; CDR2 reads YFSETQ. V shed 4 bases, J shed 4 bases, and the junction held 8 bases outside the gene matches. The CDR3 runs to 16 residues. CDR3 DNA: TGCGCCAGCAGCAGCGGGGGGGCCCAGGAGTACAATGAGCAGTTCTTC. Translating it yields CASSSGGAQEYNEQFF.

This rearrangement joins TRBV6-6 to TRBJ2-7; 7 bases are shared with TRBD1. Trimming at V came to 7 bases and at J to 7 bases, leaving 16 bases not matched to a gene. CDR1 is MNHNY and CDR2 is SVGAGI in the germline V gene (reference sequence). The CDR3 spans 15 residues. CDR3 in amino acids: CASTFLPGQPGEQYF. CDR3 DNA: TGTGCCAGCACCTTCCTTCCGGGACAGCCGGGGGAGCAGTACTTC.

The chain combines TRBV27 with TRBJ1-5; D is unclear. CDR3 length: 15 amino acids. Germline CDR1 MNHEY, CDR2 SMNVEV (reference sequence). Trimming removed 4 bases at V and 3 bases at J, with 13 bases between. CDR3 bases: TGTGCCAGCAGTTCCTGGGGAGGAATCAATCAGCCCCAGCATTTT. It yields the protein CASSSWGGINQPQHF.

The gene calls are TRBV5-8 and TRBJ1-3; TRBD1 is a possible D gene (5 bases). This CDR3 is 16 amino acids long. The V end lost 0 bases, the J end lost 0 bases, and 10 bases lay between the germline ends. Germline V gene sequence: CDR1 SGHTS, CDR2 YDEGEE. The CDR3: CASSLALDTSGNTIYF. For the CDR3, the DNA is TGTGCCAGCAGCTTGGCCCTGGACACCTCTGGAAACACCATATATTTT.

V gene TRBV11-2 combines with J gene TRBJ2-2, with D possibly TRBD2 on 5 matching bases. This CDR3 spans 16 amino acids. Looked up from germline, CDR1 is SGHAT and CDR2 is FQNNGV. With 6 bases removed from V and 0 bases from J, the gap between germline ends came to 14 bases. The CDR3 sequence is CASSPRQRTNTGELFF. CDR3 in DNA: TGTGCCAGCAGTCCACGCCAGCGGACGAACACCGGGGAGCTGTTTTTT.

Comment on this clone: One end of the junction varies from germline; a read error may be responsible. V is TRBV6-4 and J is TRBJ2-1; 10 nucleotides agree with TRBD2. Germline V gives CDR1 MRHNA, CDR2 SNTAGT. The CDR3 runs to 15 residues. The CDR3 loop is CASSEEAGGYNEQFF. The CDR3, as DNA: TGTGCCAGCAGTGAAGAAGCGGGGGGGTACAATGAACAGTTCTTC.

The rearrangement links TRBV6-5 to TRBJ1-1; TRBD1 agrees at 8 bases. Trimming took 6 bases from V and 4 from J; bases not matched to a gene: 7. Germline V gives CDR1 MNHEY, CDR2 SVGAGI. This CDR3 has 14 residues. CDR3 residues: CASRTGQGTTEAFF. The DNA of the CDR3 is TGTGCCAGCAGAACCGGACAGGGAACCACTGAAGCTTTCTTT.

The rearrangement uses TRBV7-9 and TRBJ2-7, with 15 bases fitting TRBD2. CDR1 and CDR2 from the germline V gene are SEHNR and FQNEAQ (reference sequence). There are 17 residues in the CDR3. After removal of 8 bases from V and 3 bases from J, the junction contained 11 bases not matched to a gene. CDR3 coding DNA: TGTGCCAGCGTCTCAACGGGACTAGCGGGGGGAGACTACGAGCAGTACTTC. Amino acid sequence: CASVSTGLAGGDYEQYF. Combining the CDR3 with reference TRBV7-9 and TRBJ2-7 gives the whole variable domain DTGVSQNPRHKITKRGQNVTFRCDPISEHNRLYWYRQTLGQGPEFLTYFQNEAQLEKSRLLSDRFSAERPKGSFSTLEIQRTEQGDSAMYLCASVSTGLAGGDYEQYFGPGTRLTVT.

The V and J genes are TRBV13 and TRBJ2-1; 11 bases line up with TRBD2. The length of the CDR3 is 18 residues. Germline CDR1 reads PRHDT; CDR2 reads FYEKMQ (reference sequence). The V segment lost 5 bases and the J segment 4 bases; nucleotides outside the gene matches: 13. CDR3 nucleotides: TGTGCCAGCAGCCCACGACTAGCGGGGACCCAGAGGTACAATGAGCAGTTCTTC. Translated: CASSPRLAGTQRYNEQFF.

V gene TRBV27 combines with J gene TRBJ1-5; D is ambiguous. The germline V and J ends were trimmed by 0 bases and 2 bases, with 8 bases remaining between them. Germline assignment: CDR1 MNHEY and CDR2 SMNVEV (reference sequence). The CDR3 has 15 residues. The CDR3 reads CASSLSRRGNQPQHF. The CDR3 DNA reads TGTGCCAGCAGTTTATCGCGGAGGGGCAATCAGCCCCAGCATTTT.

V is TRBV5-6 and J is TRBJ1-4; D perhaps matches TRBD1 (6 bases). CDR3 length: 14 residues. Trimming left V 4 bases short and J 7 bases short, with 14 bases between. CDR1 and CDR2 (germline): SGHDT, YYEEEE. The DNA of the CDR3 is TGTGCCAGCAGCCGACCGACAGGCTCTGAAAAACTGTTTTTT. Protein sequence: CASSRPTGSEKLFF.

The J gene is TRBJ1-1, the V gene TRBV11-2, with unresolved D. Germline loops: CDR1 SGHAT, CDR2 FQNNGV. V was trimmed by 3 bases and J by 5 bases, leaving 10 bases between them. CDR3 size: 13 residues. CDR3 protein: CASSFGALTEAFF. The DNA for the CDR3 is TGTGCCAGCAGCTTCGGTGCCTTAACTGAAGCTTTCTTT.

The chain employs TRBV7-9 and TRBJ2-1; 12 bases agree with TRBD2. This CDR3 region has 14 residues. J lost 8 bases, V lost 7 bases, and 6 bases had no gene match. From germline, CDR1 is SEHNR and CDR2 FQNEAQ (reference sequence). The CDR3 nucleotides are TGTGCCAGCACCTGGCTAGCGGGAGGGGATGAGCAGTTCTTC. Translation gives CASTWLAGGDEQFF.

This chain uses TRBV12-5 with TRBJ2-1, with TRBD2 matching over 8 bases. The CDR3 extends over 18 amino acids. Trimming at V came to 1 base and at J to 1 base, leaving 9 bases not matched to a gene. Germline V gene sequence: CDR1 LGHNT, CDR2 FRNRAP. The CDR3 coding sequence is TGTGCTAGTGGTTTGGACCTTTTAGCGGGGTTTTCCTACAATGAGCAGTTCTTC. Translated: CASGLDLLAGFSYNEQFF.

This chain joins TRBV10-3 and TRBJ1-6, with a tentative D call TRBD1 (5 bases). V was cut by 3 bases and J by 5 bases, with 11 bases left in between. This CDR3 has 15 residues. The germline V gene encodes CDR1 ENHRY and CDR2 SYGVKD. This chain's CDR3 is CAISEQANHNSPLHF. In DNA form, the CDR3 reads TGTGCCATCAGTGAACAGGCGAACCATAATTCACCCCTCCACTTT.

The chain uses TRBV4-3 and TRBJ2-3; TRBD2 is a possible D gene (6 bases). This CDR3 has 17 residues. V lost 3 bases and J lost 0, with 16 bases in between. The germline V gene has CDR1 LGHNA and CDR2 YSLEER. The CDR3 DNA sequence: TGCGCCAGCAGCCAGGGAGGACCGGGGACTAGCACAGATACGCAGTATTTT. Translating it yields CASSQGGPGTSTDTQYF.